The rows below give T cell receptor beta chains drawn from one sample of a study of Ad26.COV2.S vaccination and SARS-CoV-2 variants. Generated by immunoSEQ multiplex PCR, the TCRdb table keeps only in-frame clones and is missing some. The top ten clones hold around half of a sample with tens of thousands of clones, 65% to 90% of them seen once. Sequencing used peripheral blood, obtained after recovery from COVID-19. The receptors originated from a human donor who had recovered from COVID-19. The CDR3 runs from the conserved cysteine through the conserved F or W. The D gene is left open where the match is weak. A clone size is listed for some rows: how often the clone was seen (once, few, many), or a class if it is expanded.

TRBJ1-2	NA	NA	TRBV28	CASSLSSGGYTF	TGTGCCAGCAGTTTAAGCTCGGGAGGCTACACCTTC
TRBJ1-2	NA	TRBD1	TRBV3-1/TRBV3-2	CASSHLTGTGGNGYTF	TGTGCCAGCAGCCATCTGACCGGGACAGGGGGGAATGGCTACACCTTC
TRBJ2-1	once	TRBD2	TRBV27	CASTQTGRAVNEQFF	TGTGCCAGCACTCAGACCGGGAGGGCCGTGAATGAGCAGTTCTTC
TRBJ2-6	NA	NA	TRBV18	CASSPRTASSGANVLTF	TGTGCCAGCTCACCGAGGACAGCTAGCTCTGGGGCCAACGTCCTGACTTTC
TRBJ1-5	NA	NA	TRBV5-1	CASSPDPAQPQHF	TGCGCCAGCAGCCCCGACCCGGCCCAGCCCCAGCATTTT
TRBJ2-5	once	NA	TRBV18	CASSPSGETQYF	TGTGCCAGCTCCCCCTCTGGTGAGACCCAGTACTTC
TRBJ1-1	NA	NA	TRBV5-6	CASSLPGSIEAFF	TGTGCCAGCAGCTTGCCAGGGAGCATTGAAGCTTTCTTT
TRBJ2-1	few	TRBD2	TRBV27	CASSLLSGDPIF	TGTGCCAGCAGTTTATTAAGCGGGGACCCAATCTTC
TRBJ1-1	few	NA	TRBV19	CASSMGFQNTEAFF	TGTGCCAGTAGTATGGGGTTCCAGAACACTGAAGCTTTCTTT
TRBJ1-2	NA	NA	TRBV3-1/TRBV3-2	CASRTRGYGYTF	TGTGCCAGCAGGACCAGGGGTTATGGCTACACCTTC
TRBJ1-3	once	NA	TRBV5-1	CASSLGGHGNTIYF	TGCGCCAGCAGCTTGGGGGGGCATGGAAACACCATATATTTT
TRBJ2-3	NA	TRBD2	TRBV24-1	CATSDPKLAGVDTQYF	TGTGCCACCAGTGACCCAAAACTAGCGGGAGTAGATACGCAGTATTTT
TRBJ1-2	few	TRBD1	TRBV7-2	CASSFRDRGLGYTF	TGTGCCAGCAGCTTCCGGGACAGGGGGCTTGGCTACACCTTC
TRBJ1-4	NA	NA	TRBV6-5	CASSYSRGANEKLFF	TGTGCCAGCAGTTACTCGCGGGGGGCTAATGAAAAACTGTTTTTT
TRBJ2-3	NA	NA	TRBV5-8	CASSLPIGDTQYF	TGTGCCAGCAGCCTGCCCATTGGCGATACGCAGTATTTT
TRBJ1-1	NA	NA	TRBV11-2	CASSLEGNTEAFF	TGTGCCAGCAGCCTAGAAGGGAACACTGAAGCTTTCTTT
TRBJ1-2	NA	TRBD1	TRBV19	CASSSRQGAYYGYTF	TGTGCCAGTAGTAGCCGACAGGGGGCTTACTATGGCTACACCTTC
TRBJ1-1	NA	NA	TRBV3-1/TRBV3-2	CASRRHWNTEAFF	TGTGCCAGCAGAAGACACTGGAACACTGAAGCTTTCTTT
TRBJ1-4	NA	NA	TRBV12-3/TRBV12-4	CASRPGGWEKLFF	TGTGCCAGCAGGCCCGGCGGTTGGGAAAAACTGTTTTTT
TRBJ2-2	NA	NA	TRBV6-2/TRBV6-3	CASSLITGELFF	TGTGCCAGCAGTTTAATAACCGGGGAGCTGTTTTTT
TRBJ1-2	NA	NA	TRBV27	CASSWNVGGYGYTF	TGTGCCAGCAGTTGGAATGTAGGGGGCTATGGCTACACCTTC
TRBJ2-7	hyperexpanded	TRBD1	TRBV2	CASLTGTYEQYF	TGTGCCAGCCTGACAGGGACCTACGAGCAGTACTTC
TRBJ2-1	NA	NA	TRBV3-1/TRBV3-2	CASSRLFEDNEQFF	TGTGCCAGCAGCCGACTATTTGAAGACAATGAGCAGTTCTTC
TRBJ2-1	NA	NA	TRBV30	CAWSDGIEQFF	TGTGCCTGGAGTGATGGGATCGAGCAGTTCTTC
TRBJ2-5	few	TRBD2	TRBV24-1	CATSDRLAGEGETQYF	TGTGCCACCAGTGACCGACTAGCGGGAGAGGGAGAGACCCAGTACTTC
TRBJ2-5	NA	TRBD1	TRBV5-6	CASRLRRTGAETQYF	TGTGCCAGCAGATTGAGGCGGACAGGGGCCGAGACCCAGTACTTC
TRBJ1-2	NA	NA	TRBV20-1	CSVQDLGGYTF	TGCAGTGTCCAGGACCTGGGGGGCTACACCTTC
TRBJ2-3	NA	NA	TRBV5-1	CASSLALSSTDTQYF	TGCGCCAGCAGCTTGGCGCTGTCTTCCACAGATACGCAGTATTTT
TRBJ2-5	few	NA	TRBV24-1	CATSDTAGEETQYF	TGTGCCACCAGTGATACGGCAGGGGAAGAGACCCAGTACTTC
TRBJ2-3	NA	TRBD2	TRBV11-2	CASSSLAGWGTDTQYF	TGTGCCAGCAGCTCACTAGCGGGATGGGGCACAGATACGCAGTATTTT
TRBJ1-4	NA	NA	TRBV14	CDSSQDRAFEKLFF	TGTGACAGCAGCCAAGATAGGGCCTTCGAAAAACTGTTTTTT
TRBJ2-3	NA	NA	TRBV5-1	CASSLAAGSTDTQYF	TGCGCCAGCAGCTTGGCCGCCGGGAGCACAGATACGCAGTATTTT
TRBJ2-5	NA	NA	TRBV5-4	CASSLVPETQYF	TGTGCCAGCAGCTTGGTTCCGGAGACCCAGTACTTC
TRBJ2-2	NA	NA	TRBV7-3	CASSLTSTGELFF	TGTGCCAGCAGCTTAACGAGCACCGGGGAGCTGTTTTTT
TRBJ1-5	NA	NA	TRBV7-9	CASSDSGTKGRPQHF	TGTGCCAGCAGCGACTCCGGGACGAAGGGTCGGCCCCAGCATTTT
TRBJ1-5	NA	TRBD1	TRBV9	CASSRTQGARQPQHF	TGTGCCAGCAGCCGAACGCAGGGGGCGAGGCAGCCCCAGCATTTT
TRBJ1-1	NA	NA	TRBV12-5	CASGLIMNTEAFF	TGTGCTAGTGGTTTGATCATGAACACTGAAGCTTTCTTT
TRBJ2-3	NA	TRBD2	TRBV9	CASSLAVASTDTQYF	TGTGCCAGCAGCCTAGCGGTGGCTAGCACAGATACGCAGTATTTT
TRBJ2-3	NA	NA	TRBV5-1	CASRRSSGVMYDTQYF	TGCGCCAGCAGACGCTCTTCAGGGGTGATGTACGATACGCAGTATTTT
TRBJ1-1	few	NA	TRBV10-3	CAIRRAGAFSEAFF	TGTGCCATCAGAAGGGCAGGGGCGTTTTCTGAAGCTTTCTTT
TRBJ1-2	once	NA	TRBV30	CAWSVSNANYGYTF	TGTGCCTGGAGTGTCAGTAACGCTAACTATGGCTACACCTTC
TRBJ1-1	NA	TRBD1	TRBV5-6	CASSLETGGDGNTEAFF	TGTGCCAGCAGCTTGGAAACAGGGGGAGATGGAAACACTGAAGCTTTCTTT
TRBJ2-1	NA	TRBD1	TRBV6-6	CASSRRQGARLEESYNEQFF	TGTGCCAGCAGCAGAAGACAGGGGGCTAGGCTGGAGGAATCCTACAATGAGCAGTTCTTC
TRBJ2-6	NA	NA	TRBV2	CASTGSSGANVLTF	TGTGCCAGCACCGGATCCTCTGGGGCCAACGTCCTGACTTTC
TRBJ1-3	NA	TRBD1	TRBV11-2	CASSLNRGAGNTIYF	TGTGCCAGCAGCCTAAACAGGGGGGCAGGAAACACCATATATTTT
TRBJ1-1	NA	TRBD1	TRBV19	CASSISGTGGLNTEAFF	TGTGCCAGTAGTATTTCCGGGACAGGGGGTCTGAACACTGAAGCTTTCTTT